Each of the 21 T cell receptor beta chains below was sequenced from the same sample in a study of T cell repertoires in cytomegalovirus infection (dated by TCRdb to between 2019 and 2020). No antigen has been assigned to these receptors. This sample's treatment or condition label indicates: in vitro stimulation with specific CMV peptide epitopes to enrich CMV-specific T cells. The run used an Illumina HiSeq 1500. The public reads were reprocessed in TCRdb via fastp at Q25 and MiXCR, keeping in-frame beta chains. Each entry is one CDR3 protein sequence, shown with its most common DNA and genes. In this sample the table shows fewer than 1,000,000 distinct CDR3 sequences, 31% of which occur a single time. Together, the top ten hold 13% of the sample. The sample in question was cultured CD8+ T cells from PBMCs, obtained from culture after CMV antigen stimulation. These receptors came from a human donor in good health (CMV status not recorded). Some clones in this sample may be carry-over from other donors' samples.

Many counts were recorded for this clonotype. This chain links TRBV6-5 with TRBJ1-6; D gene unclear. V lost 2 bases, J lost 6 bases, and 14 bases lay in between. CDR3 length: 16 amino acids. Germline CDR1 and CDR2: MNHEY and SVGAGI. CDR3: CASSYNGVRANSPLHF. The CDR3 nucleotides read TGTGCCAGCAGTTACAACGGGGTCCGGGCTAATTCACCCCTCCACTTT.

The chain links TRBV5-1 to TRBJ2-3; 9 bases are a match to TRBD1. The J segment lost 8 bases and the V segment lost 4 bases, leaving 23 bases of the junction unmatched. Germline lookup yields CDR1 SGHRS and CDR2 YFSETQ. The CDR3 length is 19 residues. The CDR3 sequence: CASSVRDRVLPLDLVTQYF. The CDR3, as DNA: TGCGCCAGCAGCGTCCGGGACAGGGTTCTCCCTCTGGATCTGGTTACGCAGTATTTT.

This clonotype has a handful of counts. The J gene is TRBJ2-7, the V gene TRBV3-1, with TRBD1 matching over 7 bases. V lost 4 bases, J lost 2 bases, and 5 bases stayed unmatched. Germline lookup yields CDR1 LGHDT and CDR2 YNNKEL (reference sequence). CDR3 length equals 14 residues. In DNA, the CDR3 is TGTGCCAGCAGCCCTCGGGACAGACCCTACGAGCAGTACGTC. Amino acid sequence: CASSPRDRPYEQYV.

As for this clonotype: A junction end diverges from the germline sequence, so it may reflect a read error. This rearrangement joins TRBV7-7 to TRBJ2-1, with no clear D. CDR3 length: 15 amino acids. Germline V lookup: CDR1 SSHAT, CDR2 FNYEAQ (reference sequence). This CDR3 reads CASSPDGRRYNEQFF. The CDR3 region has the DNA TGTGCTAGCAGCCCTGACGGACGGCGATACAATGAGCAGTTCTTC.

The chain recombines TRBV6-1 with TRBJ1-2, with no clear D. V was pared by 2 bases and J by 0 bases, with 19 bases between. The CDR3 is 18 residues long. Germline loops: CDR1 MNHNS, CDR2 SASEGT. This CDR3 is CASSEWVFTGSANYGYTF. The CDR3 bases are TGTGCCAGCAGTGAATGGGTTTTCACGGGGTCGGCTAACTATGGCTACACCTTC.

This clonotype was counted at least ten times. The chain links TRBV7-8 to TRBJ1-2; 9 positions agree with TRBD1. This CDR3 has 14 amino acids. The ends lost 6 bases at V and 5 bases at J; junction bases unmatched: 7. CDR1 and CDR2 (germline): SGHVS, FQNEAQ. The CDR3 bases are TGTGCCAGCAGTTCACAGGGGGCCCGGTATGGCTACACCTTC. Its translation: CASSSQGARYGYTF.

The chain couples TRBV2 to TRBJ1-5; D might be TRBD1 (6 bases). The CDR3 is 15 amino acids. The germline gives CDR1 SNHLY, CDR2 FYNNEI. The germline V and J ends were trimmed by 4 bases and 2 bases, with 12 bases remaining between them. CDR3 region: CASSVGGAGNQPQHF. In nucleotides, the CDR3 is TGTGCCAGCAGTGTCGGGGGCGCAGGCAATCAGCCCCAGCATTTT.

The chain combines TRBV6-2 or TRBV6-3 with TRBJ2-3, with 9 nucleotides matching TRBD2. There are 17 residues in the CDR3. Germline CDR1 reads MNHEY; CDR2 reads SVGEGT. With 2 bases clipped from V and 2 bases from J, the junction kept 8 bases outside the gene matches. The CDR3 reads CASSYHSSGVTTDTQYF. The CDR3 bases are TGTGCCAGCAGTTACCACTCTAGCGGGGTGACCACAGATACGCAGTATTTT.

This clonotype showed up just a few times. The chain couples TRBV6-1 to TRBJ2-1, with 7 bases fitting TRBD2. V lost 6 bases and J lost 6; bases outside the gene matches: 11. The CDR3 totals 15 residues. CDR1 is MNHNS and CDR2 is SASEGT in the germline V gene. CDR3 sequence reads: CASRGGEREVNEQFF. CDR3 bases: TGTGCCAGCAGGGGGGGGGAAAGGGAAGTCAATGAGCAGTTCTTC.

The genes are TRBV15 and TRBJ1-2; D call uncertain. The CDR3 has 13 amino acids. V was clipped by 2 bases and J by 4 bases, with 8 bases between them. Germline V lookup: CDR1 LNHNV, CDR2 YYDKDF (reference sequence). CDR3 loop: CATSRPRVYGYTF. The CDR3 coding sequence is TGTGCCACCAGCAGACCGCGGGTCTATGGCTACACCTTC.

In DNA form, the CDR3 reads TGCAGCGTACACCGGGGTGGTGAAAAACTGTTTTTT. Translation: CSVHRGGEKLFF. J is TRBJ1-4 and V is TRBV29-1; D not resolved. V was shortened by 6 bases and J by 7 bases, with 12 bases between the two germline ends. The CDR3 extends over 12 amino acids. Germline V gene lookup returns CDR1 SQVTM and CDR2 ANQGSEA.

The rearrangement joins TRBV7-3 to TRBJ1-6, with 8 positions matching TRBD1. J was trimmed by 9 bases and V by 8 bases; bases with no gene match: 3. Germline V gives CDR1 SGHTA, CDR2 FQGTGA. CDR3 length: 12 amino acids. The chain's CDR3 is CASGRGLSPLHF. For the CDR3, the DNA is TGTGCCAGCGGCAGGGGGCTTTCACCCCTCCACTTT.

In this sample, this clonotype turned up many times. The chain employs TRBV7-8 and TRBJ2-5; TRBD1 agrees at 7 bases. Germline values: CDR1 SGHVS, CDR2 FQNEAQ. Trimming removed 1 base from V and 3 bases from J; junction bases left unmatched: 11. The CDR3 consists of 17 residues. The CDR3 reads CASSLEARGTSKETQYF. Here the CDR3 DNA reads TGTGCCAGCAGCTTAGAGGCCAGGGGGACGTCTAAAGAGACCCAGTACTTC.

This clonotype was seen a few times. The genes are TRBV11-2 and TRBJ1-4; D might be TRBD1 (5 bases). CDR1 SGHAT and CDR2 FQNNGV come from the germline V gene. This CDR3 has 15 residues. V was clipped by 6 bases and J by 2 bases, with 13 bases between them. This chain's CDR3 is CASSPGRVTNEKLFF. In DNA, the CDR3 is TGTGCCAGCAGTCCTGGCAGGGTCACTAATGAAAAACTGTTTTTT.

This clonotype has only a few counts. V gene TRBV27 combines with J gene TRBJ2-5; tentative D call: TRBD2 (7 bases). The CDR3 runs 15 residues. Deletions cut 4 bases from V and 4 bases from J, with 16 bases between. The germline V gene encodes CDR1 MNHEY and CDR2 SMNVEV (reference sequence). The CDR3 DNA is TGTGCCAGCAGTTGGGGGGGGGGCTACGGAGAGACCCAGTACTTC. This encodes CASSWGGGYGETQYF.

This clonotype has more than one count but fewer than ten. V gene TRBV5-1 combines with J gene TRBJ1-1, with D tentatively TRBD1 (5 bases). The CDR3 sequence is 15 residues long. Trimming pared 1 base from V and 2 bases from J, leaving 12 bases between. CDR1 and CDR2 from the germline V gene are SGHRS and YFSETQ. Here the CDR3 DNA reads TGCGCCAGCAGCTTGTCCGGGGGGTATAACACTGAAGCTTTCTTT. This gives the protein CASSLSGGYNTEAFF.

This clonotype has at least ten counts. This rearrangement joins TRBV7-6 to TRBJ2-7, with D tentatively TRBD2 (5 bases). There are 18 residues in the CDR3. The germline V gene has CDR1 SGHVS and CDR2 FNYEAQ. With 5 bases removed from V and 0 bases from J, the gap between germline ends came to 23 bases. The CDR3 DNA is TGTGCCAGCAGCCCCTATCTTGTGGGAGATCTCTACTCCTACGAGCAGTACTTC. It translates to CASSPYLVGDLYSYEQYF.

This clonotype has more than one count but fewer than ten. V usage is TRBV5-6 and J usage is TRBJ2-7; D uncertain. Per germline, CDR1 SGHDT and CDR2 YYEEEE. Trimming removed 0 bases at V and 4 bases at J, with 14 bases between. The CDR3 totals 15 residues. Here the CDR3 reads CASSLADVSSYEQYV. CDR3 in DNA: TGTGCCAGCAGCTTGGCCGATGTGTCGAGTTACGAGCAGTACGTC.

This clonotype has a handful of counts. J is TRBJ2-1 and V is TRBV7-6, with 10 bases matching TRBD2. J lost 7 bases, V lost 3 bases, and 3 bases had no gene match. From germline, CDR1 is SGHVS and CDR2 FNYEAQ. CDR3 length equals 14 residues. CDR3: CASSFSGGQNEQFF. The CDR3 coding sequence is TGTGCCAGCAGCTTTAGCGGGGGGCAGAATGAGCAGTTCTTC.

This clonotype was detected ten times or more. The rearrangement uses TRBV7-2 and TRBJ1-2; tentative D call: TRBD1 (5 bases). Trimming shortened V by 1 base and J by 5 bases, and 17 bases separated the two germline ends. The CDR3 consists of 16 residues. Germline CDR1 SGHTA, CDR2 FQGNSA. In nucleotides, the CDR3 is TGTGCCAGCAGCTTAGTGGAACAGGCACCGGGGTATGGCTACACCTTC. As protein: CASSLVEQAPGYGYTF.

V and J are TRBV2 and TRBJ1-1; 9 nucleotides line up with TRBD1. The CDR3 loop spans 15 amino acids. Germline loops: CDR1 SNHLY, CDR2 FYNNEI. Trimming cost V 4 bases and J 0 bases; bases outside gene matches: 3. The CDR3 loop is CASSGGQGLNTEAFF. In nucleotides, the CDR3 is TGTGCCAGCAGTGGGGGACAGGGATTGAACACTGAAGCTTTCTTT.